The present entry profiles one T cell receptor (beta chain) with its context. Recruited during active infection, patients (from Seattle) were subsequently followed longitudinally. V lost 3 bases to trimming and J lost 6 bases, with 9 bases between them. The CDR3 runs to 13 residues. This sample stems from a study of blood T cell repertoires in COVID-19. Turning to the study itself: PBMCs, B-cell-depleted T cells, or T cells were the source of the cDNA or gDNA that made up the material.

The authors' processing: Amplifying reference gene primers gave estimates of nucleated cell counts. Data came from immunoSEQ multiplex PCR; TCRdb stores just in-frame clones and leaves some out. The V and J calls and clone size are taken from that table; D and trimming were inferred from the DNA. The sample holds over 450,000 clones, 85% to 90% seen once. The sequencing sample was made of peripheral blood. This clonotype originated in a woman aged 45-60 years with COVID-19, enrolled during active disease. The J gene is TRBJ2-1, the V gene TRBV12-3 or TRBV12-4, with D possibly matching TRBD1 (5 bases). The CDR3, as DNA: TGTGCCAGCAGTTTTCCAGGGCTCAATGAGCAGTTCTTC. Its protein product is CASSFPGLNEQFF.